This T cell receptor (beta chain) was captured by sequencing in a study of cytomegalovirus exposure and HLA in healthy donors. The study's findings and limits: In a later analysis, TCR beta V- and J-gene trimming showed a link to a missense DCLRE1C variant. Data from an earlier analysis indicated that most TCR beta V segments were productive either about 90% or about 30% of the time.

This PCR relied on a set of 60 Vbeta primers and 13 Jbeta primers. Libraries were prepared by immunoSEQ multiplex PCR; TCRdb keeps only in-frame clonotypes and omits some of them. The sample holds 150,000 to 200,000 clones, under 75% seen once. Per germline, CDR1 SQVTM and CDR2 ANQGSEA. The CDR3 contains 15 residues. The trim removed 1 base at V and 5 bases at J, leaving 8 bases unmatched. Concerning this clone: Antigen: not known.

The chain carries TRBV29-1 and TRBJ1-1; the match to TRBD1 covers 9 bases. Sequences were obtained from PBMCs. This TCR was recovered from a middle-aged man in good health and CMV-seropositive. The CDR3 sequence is CSVEGSNRGLTEAFF. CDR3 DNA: TGCAGCGTTGAAGGTTCCAACAGGGGGCTTACTGAAGCTTTCTTT.